This T cell receptor (beta chain) was obtained from a study of spatial heterogeneity in lung cancer. Study-level findings and limits: Counts that tracked tumor mutation counts were those of expanded intratumoral alpha and beta TCRs.

TCRdb fed the 5' RACE reads into MiXCR, producing one record per CDR3 protein. This sample has some 97,000 distinct CDR3 sequences; approximately 4.7% occur once, and the top ten carry over 20%. This clonotype has at least ten counts. No antigen is known for it. This sample's time point: sample taken at primary tumor resection. CDR3 length: 11 amino acids. With 6 bases removed from V and 3 bases from J, the gap between germline ends came to 6 bases. In germline, CDR1 is MDHEN, CDR2 SYDVKM. This receptor was obtained from a male donor with early-stage non-small cell lung cancer. The chain recombines TRBV28 with TRBJ2-7, with TRBD2 as a possible D gene (5 bases). The input for sequencing was lung tumor tissue, taken at surgery. The CDR3 DNA is TGTGCCAGCAGAGAGGGCTACGAGCAGTACTTC. This translates into CASREGYEQYF.